This T cell receptor beta chain comes out of a study of blood T cell repertoires in COVID-19. Background on the study: The analysed material was cDNA or gDNA that came from T cells, B-cell-depleted T cells, or PBMCs.

The protocol was immunoSEQ multiplex PCR, while the TCRdb copy is restricted to in-frame clones and leaves out a portion. The sample records approximately 82,000 clones, around 80% being singletons. The sequenced sample consisted of peripheral blood. This clonotype was sampled from a woman aged 55-75 years with acute or convalescent COVID-19.

CDR3 sequence: CATSDHHRGHTGELFF. In DNA, the CDR3 is TGTGCCACCAGTGACCATCACAGGGGGCACACCGGGGAGCTGTTTTTT. This chain uses TRBV24-1 with TRBJ2-2, with 9 nucleotides matching TRBD1. Germline CDR1 and CDR2: KGHDR and SFDVKD. The CDR3 sequence is 16 residues long. Trimming took 4 bases from V and 3 from J; bases not matched to a gene: 5.